These T cell receptor beta chains were read from a single sample in a study of cytomegalovirus exposure and HLA in healthy donors. Clones were read by immunoSEQ multiplex PCR, and TCRdb kept only the in-frame ones, dropping some. The sample comprises around 170,000 clones, 82% of which are singletons, and around 0.75% rests with the top ten. Sequenced material: PBMCs. These receptors were obtained from a woman younger than 35 in good health and CMV-seronegative. Each CDR3 is given with its conserved first and last residue. D genes are given only for firm matches. Clone size is stated in some rows and not others, as once, few, many or a class when expanded.

D gene: NA
clone size: NA
J gene: TRBJ2-7
V gene: TRBV19
CDR3 protein: CASSRLPGTFRAYEQYF
CDR3 DNA: TGTGCCAGTAGTAGACTTCCCGGGACTTTCAGGGCCTACGAGCAGTACTTC

D gene: NA
clone size: NA
J gene: TRBJ2-1
V gene: TRBV18
CDR3 protein: CASSPDRRNEQFF
CDR3 DNA: TGTGCCAGCTCACCAGACAGGCGGAATGAGCAGTTCTTC

D gene: NA
clone size: NA
J gene: TRBJ1-2
V gene: TRBV2
CDR3 protein: CASTPTGFGYTF
CDR3 DNA: TGTGCCAGCACTCCAACAGGGTTTGGCTACACCTTC

D gene: TRBD1
clone size: NA
J gene: TRBJ1-4
V gene: TRBV28
CDR3 protein: CASSPTGRDEKLFF
CDR3 DNA: TGTGCCAGCAGCCCGACAGGGCGGGATGAAAAACTGTTTTTT

D gene: TRBD1
clone size: NA
J gene: TRBJ1-2
V gene: TRBV27
CDR3 protein: CASSLLDRLPYGYTF
CDR3 DNA: TGTGCCAGCAGTTTATTGGACAGGCTACCTTATGGCTACACCTTC

D gene: TRBD2
clone size: NA
J gene: TRBJ2-3
V gene: TRBV9
CDR3 protein: CASSEPRLADTDTQYF
CDR3 DNA: TGTGCCAGCAGCGAACCTCGACTAGCGGACACAGATACGCAGTATTTT

D gene: TRBD1
clone size: NA
J gene: TRBJ2-7
V gene: TRBV5-1
CDR3 protein: CASSLGRDRSYEQYF
CDR3 DNA: TGCGCCAGCAGCTTGGGCCGGGACAGATCCTACGAGCAGTACTTC

D gene: TRBD1
clone size: NA
J gene: TRBJ1-2
V gene: TRBV19
CDR3 protein: CASSIERDRGTNYGYTF
CDR3 DNA: TGTGCCAGTAGTATTGAACGGGACAGGGGGACTAACTATGGCTACACCTTC

D gene: TRBD1
clone size: NA
J gene: TRBJ2-5
V gene: TRBV18
CDR3 protein: CASSHRGPLPQETQYF
CDR3 DNA: TGTGCCAGCTCACACAGGGGGCCCCTTCCCCAAGAGACCCAGTACTTC

D gene: TRBD1
clone size: NA
J gene: TRBJ1-4
V gene: TRBV28
CDR3 protein: CASSSLLTGFNEKLFF
CDR3 DNA: TGTGCCAGCAGTTCCCTGCTGACAGGGTTTAATGAAAAACTGTTTTTT

D gene: TRBD2
clone size: few
J gene: TRBJ2-4
V gene: TRBV2
CDR3 protein: CASRLAGMRDIQYF
CDR3 DNA: TGTGCCAGCCGCCTAGCGGGAATGCGGGACATTCAGTACTTC

D gene: NA
clone size: NA
J gene: TRBJ2-1
V gene: TRBV6-5
CDR3 protein: CASSYWTGNNEQFF
CDR3 DNA: TGTGCCAGCAGTTACTGGACGGGGAACAATGAGCAGTTCTTC

D gene: TRBD2
clone size: NA
J gene: TRBJ2-3
V gene: TRBV5-1
CDR3 protein: CASSSGRAADTQYF
CDR3 DNA: TGCGCCAGCAGTAGCGGGAGGGCCGCAGATACGCAGTATTTT

D gene: TRBD1
clone size: NA
J gene: TRBJ2-1
V gene: TRBV19
CDR3 protein: CASSTLGTGRSDEQFF
CDR3 DNA: TGTGCCAGTAGCACCTTGGGGACAGGACGGTCGGATGAGCAGTTCTTC

D gene: NA
clone size: NA
J gene: TRBJ1-6
V gene: TRBV14
CDR3 protein: CASSQDRQGGGSPLHF
CDR3 DNA: TGTGCCAGCAGCCAAGATCGTCAAGGGGGAGGGTCACCCCTCCACTTT

D gene: NA
clone size: NA
J gene: TRBJ2-7
V gene: TRBV6-5
CDR3 protein: CASSYGQGPYEQYF
CDR3 DNA: TGTGCCAGCAGTTATGGTCAGGGGCCCTACGAGCAGTACTTC

D gene: TRBD1
clone size: NA
J gene: TRBJ1-5
V gene: TRBV28
CDR3 protein: CASSLQGGPNQPQHF
CDR3 DNA: TGTGCCAGCAGTTTACAAGGGGGCCCAAATCAGCCCCAGCATTTT

D gene: TRBD1
clone size: NA
J gene: TRBJ2-5
V gene: TRBV14
CDR3 protein: CASSLRGRETQYF
CDR3 DNA: TGTGCCAGCAGCTTGAGGGGGCGAGAGACCCAGTACTTC

D gene: TRBD1
clone size: NA
J gene: TRBJ1-1
V gene: TRBV5-1
CDR3 protein: CASSTDRGYAFF
CDR3 DNA: TGCGCCAGCAGCACGGACAGGGGCTATGCTTTCTTT

D gene: NA
clone size: NA
J gene: TRBJ1-5
V gene: TRBV21-1
CDR3 protein: CASSVDRKDGDQPQHF
CDR3 DNA: TGTGCCAGCAGCGTAGACAGGAAGGATGGGGATCAGCCCCAGCATTTT

D gene: NA
clone size: NA
J gene: TRBJ2-1
V gene: TRBV6-1
CDR3 protein: CASRKEALGYNEQFF
CDR3 DNA: TGTGCCAGCAGGAAGGAGGCCTTAGGCTACAATGAGCAGTTCTTC

D gene: TRBD1
clone size: NA
J gene: TRBJ2-3
V gene: TRBV4-1
CDR3 protein: CASSHWTGEADTQYF
CDR3 DNA: TGCGCCAGCAGCCATTGGACAGGGGAGGCAGATACGCAGTATTTT

D gene: TRBD2
clone size: NA
J gene: TRBJ2-7
V gene: TRBV27
CDR3 protein: CASSKGGGSYEQYF
CDR3 DNA: TGTGCCAGCTCGAAGGGCGGGGGCTCCTACGAGCAGTACTTC

D gene: NA
clone size: few
J gene: TRBJ2-3
V gene: TRBV27
CDR3 protein: CASSLLGTDTQYF
CDR3 DNA: TGTGCCAGCAGTTTACTCGGCACAGATACGCAGTATTTT

D gene: NA
clone size: NA
J gene: TRBJ2-2
V gene: TRBV7-2
CDR3 protein: CASSPPRTGELFF
CDR3 DNA: TGTGCCAGCAGCCCTCCGCGAACCGGGGAGCTGTTTTTT

D gene: NA
clone size: once
J gene: TRBJ1-5
V gene: TRBV2
CDR3 protein: CASRADSSNQPQHF
CDR3 DNA: TGTGCCAGCAGGGCTGACAGCTCGAATCAGCCCCAGCATTTT

D gene: NA
clone size: once
J gene: TRBJ2-5
V gene: TRBV10-3
CDR3 protein: CAISGPREAQYF
CDR3 DNA: TGTGCCATCAGTGGGCCAAGAGAGGCCCAGTACTTC

D gene: TRBD1
clone size: once
J gene: TRBJ1-1
V gene: TRBV2
CDR3 protein: CASSPTGVNTEAFF
CDR3 DNA: TGTGCCAGCAGCCCAACAGGGGTGAACACTGAAGCTTTCTTT

D gene: NA
clone size: NA
J gene: TRBJ2-2
V gene: TRBV6-5
CDR3 protein: CASRAGTTNTGELFF
CDR3 DNA: TGTGCCAGCAGAGCCGGGACAACGAACACCGGGGAGCTGTTTTTT

D gene: NA
clone size: NA
J gene: TRBJ2-2
V gene: TRBV9
CDR3 protein: CASSVTRANTGELFF
CDR3 DNA: TGTGCCAGCAGCGTAACCAGGGCGAACACCGGGGAGCTGTTTTTT

D gene: TRBD2
clone size: NA
J gene: TRBJ2-3
V gene: TRBV7-9
CDR3 protein: CASSLAASGFDLDTQYF
CDR3 DNA: TGTGCCAGCAGCTTAGCGGCTAGCGGGTTTGACTTAGATACGCAGTATTTT

D gene: TRBD1
clone size: NA
J gene: TRBJ2-5
V gene: TRBV12-5
CDR3 protein: CASGTGTEPQETQYF
CDR3 DNA: TGTGCTAGTGGCACCGGGACAGAGCCTCAAGAGACCCAGTACTTC

D gene: TRBD2
clone size: NA
J gene: TRBJ2-5
V gene: TRBV10-1
CDR3 protein: CASSEELAGKETQYF
CDR3 DNA: TGCGCCAGCAGTGAGGAGTTAGCGGGGAAAGAGACCCAGTACTTC

D gene: NA
clone size: NA
J gene: TRBJ2-3
V gene: TRBV7-7
CDR3 protein: CASSLTGDLADTQYF
CDR3 DNA: TGTGCCAGCAGCTTAACGGGAGATCTAGCAGATACGCAGTATTTT

D gene: TRBD1
clone size: NA
J gene: TRBJ1-1
V gene: TRBV5-1
CDR3 protein: CASSLDRTGNPHTPYTEAFF
CDR3 DNA: TGCGCCAGCAGCTTGGACCGGACAGGAAACCCCCACACTCCCTACACTGAAGCTTTCTTT

D gene: NA
clone size: NA
J gene: TRBJ1-2
V gene: TRBV19
CDR3 protein: CASSPNTRDYGYTF
CDR3 DNA: TGTGCCAGTAGTCCAAATACCCGGGACTATGGCTACACCTTC

D gene: TRBD2
clone size: NA
J gene: TRBJ2-1
V gene: TRBV4-1
CDR3 protein: CASSQGPGGEVSSYNEQFF
CDR3 DNA: TGCGCCAGCAGCCAAGGGCCGGGGGGTGAGGTAAGCTCCTACAATGAGCAGTTCTTC

D gene: NA
clone size: NA
J gene: TRBJ2-2
V gene: TRBV5-1
CDR3 protein: CASSTNTGGTGELFF
CDR3 DNA: TGCGCCAGCAGCACTAACACCGGGGGCACCGGGGAGCTGTTTTTT

D gene: NA
clone size: few
J gene: TRBJ1-4
V gene: TRBV10-3
CDR3 protein: CAISVEDEKLFF
CDR3 DNA: TGTGCCATCAGTGTTGAGGATGAAAAACTGTTTTTT

D gene: TRBD1
clone size: NA
J gene: TRBJ2-7
V gene: TRBV10-1
CDR3 protein: CASSEGTGSYEQYF
CDR3 DNA: TGCGCCAGCAGTGAAGGGACAGGCTCCTACGAGCAGTACTTC

D gene: NA
clone size: NA
J gene: TRBJ2-7
V gene: TRBV19
CDR3 protein: CASSTGLPYEQYF
CDR3 DNA: TGTGCCAGTAGTACGGGACTTCCCTACGAGCAGTACTTC

D gene: NA
clone size: NA
J gene: TRBJ2-2
V gene: TRBV29-1
CDR3 protein: CSVLTGNTGELFF
CDR3 DNA: TGCAGCGTTTTGACAGGGAACACCGGGGAGCTGTTTTTT

D gene: NA
clone size: NA
J gene: TRBJ2-6
V gene: TRBV6-1
CDR3 protein: CASSPQGTGANVLTF
CDR3 DNA: TGTGCCAGCAGTCCCCAGGGGACCGGGGCCAACGTCCTGACTTTC

D gene: NA
clone size: NA
J gene: TRBJ2-1
V gene: TRBV5-1
CDR3 protein: CASSLGGSAYNEQFF
CDR3 DNA: TGCGCCAGCAGCTTAGGAGGGAGCGCCTACAATGAGCAGTTCTTC

D gene: TRBD1
clone size: once
J gene: TRBJ2-3
V gene: TRBV18
CDR3 protein: CASSPGTAEVDTQYF
CDR3 DNA: TGTGCCAGCTCACCAGGGACAGCTGAGGTAGATACGCAGTATTTT

D gene: NA
clone size: NA
J gene: TRBJ2-2
V gene: TRBV6-4
CDR3 protein: CASRHSAGTGELFF
CDR3 DNA: TGTGCCAGTCGACATAGCGCGGGCACCGGGGAGCTGTTTTTT

D gene: TRBD1
clone size: NA
J gene: TRBJ1-2
V gene: TRBV7-3
CDR3 protein: CASSPSGGDHDYGYTF
CDR3 DNA: TGTGCCAGCAGCCCTTCAGGGGGCGATCATGACTATGGCTACACCTTC

D gene: TRBD1
clone size: NA
J gene: TRBJ1-1
V gene: TRBV5-1
CDR3 protein: CASSGAQGAQTEAFF
CDR3 DNA: TGCGCCAGCAGCGGTGCACAGGGGGCGCAAACTGAAGCTTTCTTT

D gene: TRBD2
clone size: NA
J gene: TRBJ2-3
V gene: TRBV25-1
CDR3 protein: CASSEVGGAGDTQYF
CDR3 DNA: TGTGCCAGCAGTGAGGTCGGGGGGGCCGGGGATACGCAGTATTTT

D gene: NA
clone size: NA
J gene: TRBJ2-1
V gene: TRBV6-1
CDR3 protein: CASMAPSNEQFF
CDR3 DNA: TGTGCCAGCATGGCTCCTAGCAATGAGCAGTTCTTC